This T cell receptor (beta chain) was observed in a study of technical replicates of blood from several donors. Here immunoSEQ multiplex PCR was the method, and the copy in TCRdb shows in-frame clones only, minus some. Altogether approximately 81,000 clones are present, approximately 94% being singletons, with the ten largest covering roughly 0.37%. Germline V CDR1 and CDR2: MGHRA, YSYEKL. Trimming stripped 0 bases from V and 9 bases from J, with 27 bases between. The CDR3 has 19 residues. The V call is TRBV4-1, the J call TRBJ2-1; the D gene is possibly TRBD2 (6 bases). Sequenced: T cells isolated from PBMCs. The TCR sequence derives from a human donor in good health. For the CDR3, the DNA is TGCGCCAGCAGCCAAGATCGGAGCTGGGGGGAAATCGAGTGGGGTGAGCAGTTCTTC. Protein product: CASSQDRSWGEIEWGEQFF.